The T cell receptor (beta chain) described here comes from a study of blood T cell repertoires in COVID-19. Turning to the study itself: Sources were T cells, B-cell-depleted T cells, or PBMCs; the material itself was cDNA or gDNA.

V lost 6 bases, J lost 1 base, and 3 bases stayed unmatched. Germline lookup yields CDR1 SEHNR and CDR2 FQNEAQ (reference sequence). The CDR3 covers 14 residues. Under the authors' procedure: Nucleated cell number was recorded as an estimate derived from reference gene primer amplification. The repertoire was sequenced with immunoSEQ multiplex PCR; TCRdb's copy has only in-frame clones and lacks some. V, J and clone size derive from that table, while D and trimming were established from the DNA sequence. This table has some 180,000 clones, roughly 79% appearing once. Followed longitudinally, the Seattle patients had been enrolled during active infection.

This rearrangement joins TRBV7-9 to TRBJ2-1, with 7 nucleotides matching TRBD1. The TCR was taken from a woman aged 80 or over with COVID-19, enrolled during active disease. Sequences were obtained from peripheral blood. The DNA of the CDR3 is TGTGCCAGCAGGTCGACAGGGTCCTACAATGAGCAGTTCTTC. Amino acids: CASRSTGSYNEQFF.